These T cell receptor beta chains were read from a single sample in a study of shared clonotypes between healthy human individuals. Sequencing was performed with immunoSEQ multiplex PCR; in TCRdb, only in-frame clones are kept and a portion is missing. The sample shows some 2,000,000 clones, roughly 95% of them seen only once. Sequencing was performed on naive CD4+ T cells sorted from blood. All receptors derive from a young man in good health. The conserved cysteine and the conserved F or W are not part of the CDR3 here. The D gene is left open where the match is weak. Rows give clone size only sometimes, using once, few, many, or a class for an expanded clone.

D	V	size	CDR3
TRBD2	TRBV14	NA	ASSPRTSAYNEQF
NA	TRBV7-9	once	ASSLRALQPGSRGGYT
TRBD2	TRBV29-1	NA	SVEERLAAYNEQF
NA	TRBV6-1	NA	ASSGMRDARYEQY
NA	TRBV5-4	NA	ASRTDLSGANVLT
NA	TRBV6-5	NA	ASSSNIDGEQY
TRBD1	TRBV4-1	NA	ASSQRDSNTEAF
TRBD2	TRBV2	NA	ASSEQAGPYEQY
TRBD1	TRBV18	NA	ASSSGTGNNYGYT
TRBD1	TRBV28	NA	ASNNRGHRNEAF
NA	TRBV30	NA	AWSATGSASPLH
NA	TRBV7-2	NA	ASSLLVLTDTQY
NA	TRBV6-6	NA	ASSQGNGQPQH
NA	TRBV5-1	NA	ASSPPLTKETQY
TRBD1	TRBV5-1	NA	ASSLDRGDHEQY
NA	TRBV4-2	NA	ASSQEPGGNQPQH
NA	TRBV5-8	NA	ASSLGRLTNQPQH
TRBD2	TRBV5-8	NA	ASSYGTSGSSEQY
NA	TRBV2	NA	ASRAAGHTYEQY
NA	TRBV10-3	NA	AITPSGSPLH
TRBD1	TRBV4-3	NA	ASSRDRGTEKLF
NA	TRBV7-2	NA	ASSLRDDQPQH
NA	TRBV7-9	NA	ASSPHGVGPRRGETQY
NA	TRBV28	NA	ASSSTSTDTQY
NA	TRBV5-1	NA	ASSLDRSKNIQY
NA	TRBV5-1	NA	ASSLGGFNQPQH
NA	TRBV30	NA	AWSAVYNEQF
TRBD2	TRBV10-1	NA	ASSELGLAGGPRSNEQF
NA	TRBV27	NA	ASTGRPYNEQF
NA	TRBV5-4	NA	ASSDDSNQPQH
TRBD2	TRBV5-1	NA	ASSLVAGDDTGELF
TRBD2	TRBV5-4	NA	ASSFGLAGWKGEYNEQF
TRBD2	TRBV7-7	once	ASSLSGGKATGELF
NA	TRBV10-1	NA	ASSESTSYGYT
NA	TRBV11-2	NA	ASSLGTDNTY
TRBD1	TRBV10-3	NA	ATDRGGEQY
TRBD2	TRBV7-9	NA	ASSRSGGTDEQF
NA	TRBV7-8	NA	ASSYPGAYNEQF
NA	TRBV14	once	ASSHEWGGYT
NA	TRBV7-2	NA	ASSSTGNSYEQY